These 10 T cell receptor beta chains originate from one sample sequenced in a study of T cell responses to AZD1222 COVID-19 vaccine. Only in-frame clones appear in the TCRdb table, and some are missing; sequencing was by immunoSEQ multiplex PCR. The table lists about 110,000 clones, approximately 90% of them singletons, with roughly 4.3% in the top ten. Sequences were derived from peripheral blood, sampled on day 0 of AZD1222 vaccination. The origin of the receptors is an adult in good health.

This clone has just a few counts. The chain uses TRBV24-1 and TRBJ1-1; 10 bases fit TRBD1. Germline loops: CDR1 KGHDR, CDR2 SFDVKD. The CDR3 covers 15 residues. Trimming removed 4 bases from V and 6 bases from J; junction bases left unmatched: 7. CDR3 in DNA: TGTGCCACCAGTGAACCCGGGACAGGGGATCCTGAAGCTTTCTTT. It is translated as CATSEPGTGDPEAFF.

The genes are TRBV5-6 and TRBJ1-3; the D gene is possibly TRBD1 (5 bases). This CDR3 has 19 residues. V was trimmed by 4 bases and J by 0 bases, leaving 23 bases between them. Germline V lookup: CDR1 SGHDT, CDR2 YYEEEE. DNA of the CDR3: TGTGCCAGCAGCACGGAGCCGGGACGTCAGGGCCTCTCTGGAAACACCATATATTTT. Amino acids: CASSTEPGRQGLSGNTIYF.

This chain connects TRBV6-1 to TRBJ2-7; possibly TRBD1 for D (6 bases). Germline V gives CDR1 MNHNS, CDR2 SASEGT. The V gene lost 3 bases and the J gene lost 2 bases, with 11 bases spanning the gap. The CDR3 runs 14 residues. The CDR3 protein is CASSDRDKPYEQYF. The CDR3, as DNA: TGTGCCAGCAGTGACCGGGACAAGCCCTACGAGCAGTACTTC.

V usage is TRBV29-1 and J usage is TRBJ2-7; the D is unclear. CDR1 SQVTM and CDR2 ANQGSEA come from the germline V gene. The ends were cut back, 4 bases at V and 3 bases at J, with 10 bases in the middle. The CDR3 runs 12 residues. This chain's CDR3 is CSVGIKIYEQYF. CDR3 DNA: TGCAGCGTTGGAATTAAGATCTACGAGCAGTACTTC.

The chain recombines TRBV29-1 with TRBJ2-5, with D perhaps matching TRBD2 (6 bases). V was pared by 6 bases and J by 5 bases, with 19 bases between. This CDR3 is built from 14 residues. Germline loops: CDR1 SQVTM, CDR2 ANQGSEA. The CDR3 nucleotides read TGCAGCGTGGCAAGCGGGCACTCCCGGGAGACCCAGTACTTC. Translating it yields CSVASGHSRETQYF.

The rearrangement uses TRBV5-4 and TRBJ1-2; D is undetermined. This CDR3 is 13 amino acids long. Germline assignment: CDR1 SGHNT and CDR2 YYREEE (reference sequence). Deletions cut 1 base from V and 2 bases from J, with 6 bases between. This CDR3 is CASSLSLNYGYTF. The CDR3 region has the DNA TGTGCCAGCAGCTTGTCTCTCAACTATGGCTACACCTTC.

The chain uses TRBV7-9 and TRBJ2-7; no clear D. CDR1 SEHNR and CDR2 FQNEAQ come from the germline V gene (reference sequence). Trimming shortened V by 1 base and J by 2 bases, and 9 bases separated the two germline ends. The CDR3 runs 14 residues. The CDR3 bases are TGTGCCAGCAGCTTAGAACCAGGAGCCTACGAGCAGTACTTC. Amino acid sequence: CASSLEPGAYEQYF.

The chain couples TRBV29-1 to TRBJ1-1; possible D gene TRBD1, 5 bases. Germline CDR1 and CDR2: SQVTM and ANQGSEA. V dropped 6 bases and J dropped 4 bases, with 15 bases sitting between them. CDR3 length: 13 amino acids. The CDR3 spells CSVNHFQGTEAFF. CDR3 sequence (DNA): TGCAGCGTAAACCATTTCCAGGGCACTGAAGCTTTCTTT.

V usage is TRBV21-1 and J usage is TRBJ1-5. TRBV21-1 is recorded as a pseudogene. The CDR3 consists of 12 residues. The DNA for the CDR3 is TGTGCCAGCAGCAAGGTGCATCAGCCCCAGCATTTT. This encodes CASSKVHQPQHF.

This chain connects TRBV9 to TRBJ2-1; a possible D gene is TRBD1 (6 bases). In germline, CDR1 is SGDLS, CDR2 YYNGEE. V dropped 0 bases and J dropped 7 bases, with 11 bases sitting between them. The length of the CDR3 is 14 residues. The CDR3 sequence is CASSVAYRDNEQFF. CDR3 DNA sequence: TGTGCCAGCAGCGTAGCTTACAGGGATAATGAGCAGTTCTTC.